This T cell receptor (beta chain) was profiled in a study of cytomegalovirus exposure and HLA in healthy donors. Findings and caveats of the study: Reports showed the classifier diagnosing cytomegalovirus status with high specificity and sensitivity. The study labeled around 160 TCR beta chains cytomegalovirus-associated.

Looked up from germline, CDR1 is LGHNA and CDR2 is YNFKEQ. Trimming took off 4 bases at V and 8 bases at J, with 14 bases between the two ends. CDR3 length: 14 amino acids. Use of 60 Vbeta and 13 Jbeta primers characterized the PCR. Repertoires were generated with immunoSEQ multiplex PCR, while TCRdb's copy carries only in-frame clones and drops some. The data contain around 160,000 clones, around 78% of them singletons. A word on this clone: Its antigen is as yet unknown.

The V call is TRBV4-2, the J call TRBJ1-4; D is undetermined. Sample: PBMCs. The TCR originated in a woman in her thirties or forties in good health and CMV-seronegative. Here the CDR3 DNA reads TGTGCCAGCAGCCCCAGCCAAGGCGGGGAAAAACTGTTTTTT. Its protein product is CASSPSQGGEKLFF.